This T cell receptor (beta chain) originates from a study of control samples from healthy donors and cancer patients. This CDR3 comprises 13 residues. Losses at the gene ends were 6 bases for V and 7 bases for J; bases not matched to a gene: 6. CDR1 and CDR2 (germline): MNHEY, SVGAGI. The repertoire was sequenced with immunoSEQ multiplex PCR; TCRdb's copy has only in-frame clones and lacks some. Of about 160,000 clones listed, around 94% are singletons. The sample comprised PBMCs. The chain combines TRBV6-5 with TRBJ1-2; 9 positions match TRBD1. This receptor was taken from a man aged 55 to 70 with colorectal cancer. CDR3 region: CASSTGGASGYTF. The CDR3 DNA is TGTGCCAGCAGCACAGGGGGCGCAAGTGGCTACACCTTC.